Below, 24 T cell receptor beta chains from the same sample are listed, as sequenced in a study of blood T cell repertoires in COVID-19. Profiling relied on immunoSEQ multiplex PCR, and the TCRdb table lists in-frame clones only, not all of them. The sample shows more than 90,000 clones, roughly 87% of them seen only once. Sequencing input: peripheral blood. Receptor source: a man older than 75 with acute or convalescent COVID-19.

This clone appeared a single time. V is TRBV27 and J is TRBJ2-3; 11 nucleotides line up with TRBD1. V shed 4 bases, J shed 2 bases, and the junction held 5 bases outside the gene matches. The CDR3 sequence is 16 residues long. Germline CDR1 and CDR2: MNHEY and SMNVEV (reference sequence). The CDR3 DNA reads as TGTGCCAGCAGTTCCCGGGACAGGGGGATCACAGATACGCAGTATTTT. Protein product: CASSSRDRGITDTQYF.

V and J are TRBV29-1 and TRBJ1-5, with D maybe TRBD1 (6 bases). CDR3 length: 12 amino acids. Trimming took 4 bases from V and 5 from J, leaving 9 bases between them. Per germline, CDR1 SQVTM and CDR2 ANQGSEA. The CDR3 DNA sequence: TGCAGCGTTGGACAGGTAGATCAGCCCCAGCATTTT. Translated: CSVGQVDQPQHF.

The CDR3 DNA is TGTGCCAGCAGTTTAAGGACTAGGCATTCACCCCTCCACTTT. It yields the protein CASSLRTRHSPLHF. The chain has TRBV28 and TRBJ1-6; D ambiguous. CDR1 MDHEN and CDR2 SYDVKM come from the germline V gene. The CDR3 covers 14 residues. V was trimmed by 2 bases and J by 8 bases, leaving 10 bases between them.

V usage is TRBV7-2 and J usage is TRBJ1-1, with 7 bases lining up with TRBD1. V gave up 7 bases and J gave up 1 base; unmatched junction bases: 9. There are 15 residues in the CDR3. The germline V gene encodes CDR1 SGHTA and CDR2 FQGNSA. The CDR3 DNA sequence: TGTGCCAGCAACCTTGCCGGGACAGCGAACACTGAAGCTTTCTTT. As protein: CASNLAGTANTEAFF.

V gene TRBV5-4 combines with J gene TRBJ2-3; a weak D match, TRBD1 (5 bases). Trimming removed 4 bases from V and 0 bases from J, with 12 bases in between. The CDR3 runs to 15 residues. The germline V gene encodes CDR1 SGHNT and CDR2 YYREEE (reference sequence). The CDR3 loop reads CASSKGIPSTDTQYF. Here the CDR3 DNA reads TGTGCCAGCAGCAAGGGGATACCCAGCACAGATACGCAGTATTTT.

In its sample, this clone was seen once. The rearrangement uses TRBV7-2 and TRBJ2-7; D might be TRBD2 (5 bases). The V gene's germline CDR1 is SGHTA and CDR2 FQGNSA. V lost 5 bases to trimming and J lost 0 bases, with 14 bases between them. The CDR3 has 15 amino acids. CDR3 protein: CASSPGNSLSYEQYF. Here the CDR3 DNA reads TGTGCCAGCAGCCCGGGAAACAGCCTCTCCTACGAGCAGTACTTC.

The V and J genes are TRBV5-1 and TRBJ2-3, with D possibly being TRBD1 (6 bases). Germline lookup yields CDR1 SGHRS and CDR2 YFSETQ. Between the trimmed V and J ends, which lost 5 bases and 3 bases, there was a span of 10 bases. CDR3 length: 13 residues. The DNA of the CDR3 is TGCGCCAGCAGTAACAGGGCAACAGATACGCAGTATTTT. It codes for CASSNRATDTQYF.

The chain joins TRBV5-1 to TRBJ1-3; tentative D call: TRBD1 (6 bases). V was shortened by 4 bases and J by 3 bases, with 11 bases between the two germline ends. CDR3 length: 14 amino acids. Germline CDR1 SGHRS, CDR2 YFSETQ. The CDR3 nucleotides read TGCGCCAGCAGCCCAGGGGTAGGTGGAAACACCATATATTTT. It encodes CASSPGVGGNTIYF.

The rearrangement joins TRBV5-1 to TRBJ1-4; 9 bases align to TRBD1. V gave up 5 bases and J gave up 3 bases; unmatched junction bases: 5. The CDR3 contains 15 residues. Germline values: CDR1 SGHRS, CDR2 YFSETQ. This CDR3 is CASRTQGASNEKLFF. The CDR3 DNA reads as TGCGCCAGCAGGACACAGGGGGCATCTAATGAAAAACTGTTTTTT. The variable domain in full, completed from reference TRBV5-1 and TRBJ1-4, reads KAGVTQTPRYLIKTRGQQVTLSCSPISGHRSVSWYQQTPGQGLQFLFEYFSETQRNKGNFPGRFSGRQFSNSRSEMNVSTLELGDSALYLCASRTQGASNEKLFFGSGTQLSVL.

The chain uses TRBV5-1 and TRBJ2-1; D unresolved. Germline lookup yields CDR1 SGHRS and CDR2 YFSETQ. The germline V and J ends were trimmed by 0 bases and 5 bases, with 9 bases remaining between them. This CDR3 region has 14 residues. CDR3 sequence reads: CASSLGQVDNEQFF. CDR3 sequence (DNA): TGCGCCAGCAGCTTGGGTCAGGTCGACAATGAGCAGTTCTTC. Full variable domain (remainder filled in from reference TRBV5-1 and TRBJ2-1): KAGVTQTPRYLIKTRGQQVTLSCSPISGHRSVSWYQQTPGQGLQFLFEYFSETQRNKGNFPGRFSGRQFSNSRSEMNVSTLELGDSALYLCASSLGQVDNEQFFGPGTRLTVL.

The chain employs TRBV3-1 (or the pseudogene TRBV3-2) and TRBJ2-1, with D unresolved. The V gene lost 0 bases and the J gene lost 6 bases, with 15 bases spanning the gap. The CDR3 is 16 amino acids. CDR1 LGHDT and CDR2 YNNKEL come from the germline V gene (reference sequence). Here the CDR3 DNA reads TGTGCCAGCAGCCAAGAGAACCCACCAGTTGGCAATGAGCAGTTCTTC. This encodes CASSQENPPVGNEQFF.

The chain carries TRBV6-2 or TRBV6-3 and TRBJ2-1, with a weak D call TRBD2 (5 bases). Germline CDR1 MNHEY, CDR2 SVGEGT. Between the trimmed V and J ends, which lost 3 bases and 8 bases, there was a span of 14 bases. The CDR3 is 14 amino acids. The chain's CDR3 is CASSYGGVGDEQFF. CDR3 in DNA: TGTGCCAGCAGTTATGGTGGAGTGGGAGATGAGCAGTTCTTC.

The V and J genes are TRBV30 and TRBJ1-4; 7 bases match TRBD1. Germline CDR1 GTSNPN, CDR2 SVGIG (reference sequence). V shed 8 bases, J shed 4 bases, and the junction held 16 bases outside the gene matches. The CDR3 runs to 16 residues. The CDR3 bases are TGTGCCCTAACCCGACAGGGACTGAGGGGTAATGAAAAACTGTTTTTT. Translating gives CALTRQGLRGNEKLFF.

The chain uses TRBV15 and TRBJ2-3; D perhaps matches TRBD2 (6 bases). Between the trimmed V and J ends, which lost 0 bases and 1 base, there was a span of 8 bases. Germline values: CDR1 LNHNV, CDR2 YYDKDF (reference sequence). This CDR3 has 15 residues. CDR3 nucleotide sequence: TGTGCCACCAGCAGAGATCCGGGGGGCACAGATACGCAGTATTTT. This sequence encodes CATSRDPGGTDTQYF.

This chain uses TRBV27 with TRBJ2-3; the match to TRBD2 covers 7 bases. This CDR3 is built from 15 residues. Germline V CDR1 and CDR2: MNHEY, SMNVEV (reference sequence). V shed 6 bases, J shed 5 bases, and the junction held 11 bases outside the gene matches. The CDR3 sequence: CASRGLLDLRDTQYF. DNA of the CDR3: TGTGCCAGCAGGGGACTACTCGATCTTAGAGATACGCAGTATTTT.

This clone was counted a few times. The chain employs TRBV4-2 and TRBJ1-1; D is possibly TRBD1 (5 bases). The V end lost 1 base, the J end lost 0 bases, and 6 bases lay between the germline ends. This CDR3 spans 14 amino acids. The germline gives CDR1 LGHNA, CDR2 YNFKEQ. DNA of the CDR3: TGTGCCAGCAGCCAAGGACAGTTGAACACTGAAGCTTTCTTT. Its translation is CASSQGQLNTEAFF.

This clone appeared a single time. The chain combines TRBV3-1 (or the pseudogene TRBV3-2) with TRBJ2-3, with D possibly TRBD1 on 5 matching bases. CDR3 length equals 16 residues. CDR1 and CDR2 (germline): LGHDT, YNNKEL (reference sequence). With 0 bases removed from V and 1 base from J, the gap between germline ends came to 11 bases. CDR3 sequence: CASSQDLGARTDTQYF. The CDR3 coding sequence is TGTGCCAGCAGCCAAGATTTAGGGGCGCGCACAGATACGCAGTATTTT.

J is TRBJ1-6 and V is TRBV9; TRBD1 is a possible D gene (5 bases). The CDR3 consists of 15 residues. Per the germline V gene, CDR1 is SGDLS and CDR2 is YYNGEE. Trimming removed 4 bases from V and 7 bases from J, with 15 bases in between. This CDR3 reads CASSSDSRLNSPLHF. DNA of the CDR3: TGTGCCAGCAGCTCCGACAGCCGTCTAAATTCACCCCTCCACTTT.

V and J are TRBV4-3 and TRBJ1-2; D is undetermined. V lost 4 bases, J lost 1 base, and 7 bases lay in between. This CDR3 has 13 residues. CDR1 is LGHNA, CDR2 YSLEER, per germline. CDR3 residues: CASSLQVNYGYTF. The DNA for the CDR3 is TGCGCCAGCAGCCTCCAGGTTAACTATGGCTACACCTTC.

This clone was detected once. J is TRBJ1-3 and V is TRBV7-9, with a tentative D call TRBD1 (5 bases). The CDR3 runs to 14 residues. With 1 base removed from V and 3 bases from J, the gap between germline ends came to 7 bases. Germline CDR1 is SEHNR and CDR2 is FQNEAQ (reference sequence). CDR3 DNA: TGTGCCAGCAGCTTAGTAACAGGTGGAAACACCATATATTTT. Residues: CASSLVTGGNTIYF. The full variable domain, rest sourced from reference TRBV7-9 and TRBJ1-3, is DTGVSQNPRHKITKRGQNVTFRCDPISEHNRLYWYRQTLGQGPEFLTYFQNEAQLEKSRLLSDRFSAERPKGSFSTLEIQRTEQGDSAMYLCASSLVTGGNTIYFGEGSWLTVV.

The chain is built from TRBV7-8 and TRBJ2-7; 7 bases are a match to TRBD1. Germline V gives CDR1 SGHVS, CDR2 FQNEAQ. The CDR3 runs to 12 residues. Unmatched junction bases numbered 6, after V lost 5 bases and J lost 8 bases. DNA for the CDR3: TGTGCCAGCAGCCTCATACAGGGGAAGCAGTACTTC. It yields the protein CASSLIQGKQYF.

This chain links TRBV3-1 (or the pseudogene TRBV3-2) with TRBJ1-3; D perhaps matches TRBD1 (6 bases). The germline gives CDR1 LGHDT, CDR2 YNNKEL (reference sequence). The CDR3 totals 15 residues. V was clipped by 4 bases and J by 3 bases, with 13 bases between them. CDR3 coding DNA: TGTGCCAGCAGCCGCGTACAGGGTCTTGGAAACACCATATATTTT. Its protein product is CASSRVQGLGNTIYF.

The chain employs TRBV4-1 and TRBJ1-3; D gene ambiguous. Trimming removed 2 bases from V and 8 bases from J, with 10 bases in between. Germline V gene lookup returns CDR1 MGHRA and CDR2 YSYEKL. CDR3 length equals 13 residues. The CDR3 sequence is CASSQRKGDTIYF. CDR3 nucleotides: TGCGCCAGCAGCCAACGGAAGGGAGACACCATATATTTT.

In DNA form, the CDR3 reads TGTGCCAGCAGCTTAGACTTTAGCGGATTCACAGATACGCAGTATTTT. Its protein is CASSLDFSGFTDTQYF. This sequence joins TRBV11-2 and TRBJ2-3; tentative D call: TRBD2 (6 bases). The CDR3 spans 16 residues. Germline V gene data show CDR1 as SGHAT and CDR2 as FQNNGV. Trimming left V 0 bases short and J 2 bases short, with 12 bases between.